This note documents a single TCR beta chain sequence. This clonotype appeared once. Its binding antigen is unknown. No quality values exist for individual bases; no much larger clone is one base distant. One read yields weak evidence. This specimen comes from a study of CD8 T cells in Susac syndrome (dated by TCRdb to between 2018 and 2020). Some background on the complete study: Repertoire sequencing was used to test whether CD8+ T cell activation and differentiation in Susac syndrome was antigen driven. The study compared CD8+ T cell repertoire clonality among over ten healthy donors, about 14 Susac syndrome patients and approximately 16 multiple sclerosis patients. Paper-wide results and their limitations: The number of individuals in the TCR sequencing and HLA analysis was recognized as being relatively small.

V loses 1 base, J loses 5 bases, and the germline ends lie 4 bases apart. Via the germline V gene, CDR1 is SGDLS and CDR2 YYNGEE. CDR3 length: 12 amino acids, cysteine to phenylalanine. Of all the DNA, just the CDR3 is kept, 36 bases in frame from base 1. Peripheral blood CD8+ and CD4+ T cells from healthy donors, Susac syndrome patients and multiple sclerosis patients were profiled using high-throughput TCR beta sequencing. Healthy donors were age- and sex-matched controls. CD8+ TEMRA cells were enriched by FACS, while bulk CD8+ and CD4+ T cells were purified by magnetic negative isolation. Blood was collected in EDTA tubes and processed within 24 hours, with PBMCs isolated through density gradient centrifugation. PBMCs intended for TCR sequencing were cryopreserved in liquid nitrogen and were subsequently thawed in a 37 degrees C water bath. The sorted or isolated CD4+, CD8+ and CD8+ TEMRA cells reached a purity of at least 90%.

RNA was extracted using the RNeasy kit, and roughly 0.45 to 1 ug of the RNA was reverse transcribed with random hexamers. TCR beta CDR3 regions were amplified with the immunoSEQ multiplex PCR assay covering 54 Vbeta and 13 Jbeta segments. To correct PCR amplification bias, a synthetic template baseline was used for both primer optimization and computational correction. Under the source paper's analysis protocol: Reads were assigned to V, D and J genes according to IMGT and analyzed in immunoSEQ Analyzer, with only productive sequences retained. To calculate clonality, Shannon entropy was normalized by log2 of the number of productive unique sequences and then subtracted from one. For each patient and control, public and private clones were evaluated among the 100 most prevalent clones. Clones were defined as Susac-specific when absent from the healthy and MS cohorts, from roughly 1,100 published viral clones and from other ImmuneACCESS disease sequences. The public reads were quality trimmed at Q25 with fastp and then assembled into clones with MiXCR by TCRdb, keeping productive beta chains. Rows are unified per CDR3 protein, each entry keeping the most common DNA and genes. What appears here as the V and J calls and clone size reflects TCRdb's work, not the paper's. Present in this sample are 130,000 to 150,000 distinct CDR3 sequences, around 94% of which were seen just once. The top ten clonotypes cover about 0.25% of the sample.

This TCR derives from a human donor in good health. This receptor chain uses TRBV9 and TRBJ2-1; no D gene can be assigned with confidence. Material: CD8+ T cells from PBMCs. The bases read TGTGCCAGCAGCGTAAACCACAATGAGCAGTTCTTC. This is translated as CASSVNHNEQFF.